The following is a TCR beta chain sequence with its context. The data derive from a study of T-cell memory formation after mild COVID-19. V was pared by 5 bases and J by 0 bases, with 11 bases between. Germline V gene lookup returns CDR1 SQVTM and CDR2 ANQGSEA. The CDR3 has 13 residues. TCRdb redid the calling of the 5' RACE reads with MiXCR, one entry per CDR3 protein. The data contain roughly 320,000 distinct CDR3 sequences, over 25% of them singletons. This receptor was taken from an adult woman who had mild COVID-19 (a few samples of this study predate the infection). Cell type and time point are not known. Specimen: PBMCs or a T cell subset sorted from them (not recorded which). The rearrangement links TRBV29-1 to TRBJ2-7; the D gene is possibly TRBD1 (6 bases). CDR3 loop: CSVSRTDSYEQYF. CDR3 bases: TGCAGCGTTTCTAGGACAGACTCCTACGAGCAGTACTTC.